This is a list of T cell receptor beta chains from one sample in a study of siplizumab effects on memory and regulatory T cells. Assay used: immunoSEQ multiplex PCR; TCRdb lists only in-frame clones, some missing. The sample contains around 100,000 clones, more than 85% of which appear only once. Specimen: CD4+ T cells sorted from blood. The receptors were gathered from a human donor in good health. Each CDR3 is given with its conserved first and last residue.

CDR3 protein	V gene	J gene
CASSLEGADRGYNSPLHF	TRBV5-6	TRBJ1-6
CASSRGNFGEKLFF	TRBV5-6	TRBJ1-4
CASSLSAAGVKNEQYF	TRBV5-5	TRBJ2-7
CASSLARTVGTEAFF	TRBV7-9	TRBJ1-1
CASSPSGVSSNQPQHF	TRBV28	TRBJ1-5
CASSRDSISYEQYF	TRBV5-1	TRBJ2-7
CASSVQTGGYEQYF	TRBV13	TRBJ2-7
CSASGGNEQYF	TRBV20-1	TRBJ2-7
CASSPGQGARGEQYF	TRBV7-8	NA
CASSQILDRVPLHF	TRBV7-9	TRBJ1-6
CASSLQQILGQETQYF	TRBV14	TRBJ2-5
CASSLDVLPYNEQFF	TRBV5-4	TRBJ2-1
CASSSLGVAGELFF	TRBV27	TRBJ2-2
CASSGKSSGGPRSSYNEQFF	TRBV19	TRBJ2-1
CASSSVDSQRGYTF	TRBV5-1	TRBJ1-2
CASSSRTGDYGYTF	TRBV7-2	TRBJ1-2
CASSLSGGNTEAFF	TRBV5-1	TRBJ1-1
CASSSGDLRDYEQYF	TRBV5-1	TRBJ2-7
CASRRRGGAMNTEAFF	TRBV7-3	TRBJ1-1
CASSLKDRVGTKYEAFF	TRBV5-6	TRBJ1-1
CASTKAGELFF	TRBV12-5	TRBJ2-2
CAMRGQGSLNTEAFF	TRBV10-3	TRBJ1-1
CASSTATGGGRESGYTF	TRBV19	TRBJ1-2
CASNDPGQGFEQYF	TRBV19	TRBJ2-7
CASSPQSGIETEAFF	TRBV18	TRBJ1-1
CASSLSPGTRGETQYF	TRBV27	TRBJ2-5